Presented here are 6 T cell receptor beta chains from one specimen sequenced in a study of cytomegalovirus exposure and HLA in healthy donors. A multiplex PCR was run with 60 Vbeta primers and 13 Jbeta primers. The method was immunoSEQ multiplex PCR; TCRdb's version includes in-frame clones alone and lacks a portion of them. Counted here are 75,000 to 90,000 clones, 78% occurring once; the ten biggest clones make up around 5.1%. Sequencing input: PBMCs. All receptors derive from a male donor in good health and CMV-seropositive.

Here the CDR3 reads CASSFRPGQPKPVLAYEQYF. The CDR3 nucleotides are TGCGCCAGCAGCTTTAGACCGGGACAACCCAAACCAGTTCTGGCCTACGAGCAGTACTTC. The chain recombines TRBV5-1 with TRBJ2-7, with D perhaps TRBD1 (6 bases). Germline lookup yields CDR1 SGHRS and CDR2 YFSETQ. V was shortened by 2 bases and J by 2 bases, with 29 bases between the two germline ends. The CDR3 length is 20 residues.

The rearrangement joins TRBV28 to TRBJ1-1, with D perhaps matching TRBD1 (6 bases). The CDR3 spans 16 residues. V lost 5 bases and J 3 bases, leaving 19 bases between the germline ends. In germline, CDR1 is MDHEN, CDR2 SYDVKM. CDR3 in amino acids: CASSPERYRADTEAFF. As DNA, the CDR3 is TGTGCCAGCAGTCCTGAGAGATACAGGGCCGACACTGAAGCTTTCTTT.

This sequence joins TRBV5-4 and TRBJ1-2; no clear D. V was pared by 4 bases and J by 8 bases, with 15 bases between. The CDR3 length is 13 residues. Germline CDR1 is SGHNT and CDR2 is YYREEE (reference sequence). The CDR3: CASSRATGEGYTF. DNA for the CDR3: TGTGCCAGCAGCCGTGCCACCGGTGAAGGCTACACCTTC.

The rearrangement joins TRBV7-2 to TRBJ1-5, with 7 bases identical to TRBD1. This CDR3 has 14 amino acids. V trimming: 5 bases; J trimming: 6 bases; junction bases outside the gene matches: 7. CDR1 and CDR2 from the germline V gene are SGHTA and FQGNSA. The CDR3 reads CASSPEGGGQPQHF. The CDR3 region has the DNA TGTGCCAGCAGCCCCGAAGGGGGCGGTCAGCCCCAGCATTTT.

This clone was observed a single time. The J gene is TRBJ2-1, the V gene TRBV5-4; 7 bases align to TRBD1. This CDR3 is 15 amino acids long. V lost 4 bases to trimming and J lost 0 bases; unmatched junction nucleotides: 4. Per the germline V gene, CDR1 is SGHNT and CDR2 is YYREEE (reference sequence). The chain's CDR3 is CASSHRDSSYNEQFF. The DNA for the CDR3 is TGTGCCAGCAGCCACCGGGACAGCTCCTACAATGAGCAGTTCTTC.

The V call is TRBV6-1, the J call TRBJ2-2; TRBD2 matches 9 bases. J lost 4 bases, V lost 3 bases, and 9 bases had no gene match. Germline values: CDR1 MNHNS, CDR2 SASEGT. The CDR3 extends over 17 amino acids. The CDR3: CASSEAAGGPGTGELFF. The CDR3 nucleotides are TGTGCCAGCAGTGAGGCCGCGGGGGGGCCCGGCACCGGGGAGCTGTTTTTT.